This T cell receptor beta chain was recovered during a study of OX40 agonist ivuxolimab in advanced cancers. CDR3 size: 16 residues. The germline V gene has CDR1 MNHEY and CDR2 SVGAGI. V dropped 4 bases and J dropped 2; count of bases not matched to a gene: 9. Profiling relied on immunoSEQ multiplex PCR, and the TCRdb table lists in-frame clones only, not all of them. The top ten clones hold approximately 6.5% of a sample with some 86,000 clones, about 86% of them seen once. The material was CD4+ or CD8+ T cells sorted from blood, obtained in a trial of the OX40 agonist ivuxolimab. The rearrangement joins TRBV6-5 to TRBJ2-3, with 7 bases aligning to TRBD2. This receptor was taken from an adult with an advanced solid tumor such as melanoma, head and neck, liver or kidney cancer. In nucleotides, the CDR3 is TGTGCCAGCAGTTCCCCGAGGGAGGGCCACACAGATACGCAGTATTTT. It translates to CASSSPREGHTDTQYF.